The present T cell receptor beta chain was sequenced within a study of molecular identifiers for immune sequencing clone quantification. This clonotype was counted between two and nine times. The antigen remains unidentified. Both previously described methods and listed TCR primers were employed to make bulk TCR libraries. TCRdb processed the PCR reads anew with MiXCR; each CDR3 protein has one entry. The sample lists 300,000 to 400,000 distinct CDR3 sequences; roughly a quarter were seen once. Whole-study findings and limits: Clonotypes topping 20 RNA copies carried over 99% of effector molecules but under 1% of naive ones. Should identical TCR molecules share a barcode, the sizes of highly expanded clones could be underestimated.

The sequence was collected from a human donor in good health. Some libraries in this study had Jurkat cell RNA spiked in. Sequencing used naive CD8+ T cells from blood, with Jurkat cell RNA spiked in. This sample's subset: FACS-sorted CD8+CD4-CCR7+CD45RA+ naive T cells.

CDR3 nucleotide sequence: TGTGCCAGCAGCTTTACAGGGGGCGAGCAGTTCTTC. Its protein product is CASSFTGGEQFF. This sequence joins TRBV5-5 and TRBJ2-1; 9 bases line up with TRBD1. V lost 2 bases and J lost 10; bases outside the gene matches: 1. The CDR3 loop spans 12 amino acids. The germline CDR1 and CDR2 sequences are SGHKS and YYEKEE (reference sequence).